This entry lists 8 T cell receptor beta chains sequenced from one sample in a study of cytotoxic CD8 clonotypes in ibrutinib-treated CLL. Assay: immunoSEQ multiplex PCR; the TCRdb copy retains only in-frame clones and omits some. Of tens of thousands of clones in the sample, around 79% were seen once. The sequences come from PBMCs, collected after 12 months of ibrutinib treatment. These receptors originate from a human donor with chronic lymphocytic leukemia.

This chain joins TRBV10-3 and TRBJ1-2; D not resolved. Trimming pared 0 bases from V and 8 bases from J, leaving 13 bases between. The germline CDR1 and CDR2 sequences are ENHRY and SYGVKD. CDR3 length equals 14 residues. CDR3 protein: CAISESRQEGGYTF. DNA of the CDR3: TGTGCCATCAGTGAGTCGCGGCAGGAAGGAGGCTACACCTTC.

The chain combines TRBV5-6 with TRBJ1-6; no clear D. The CDR3 runs to 12 residues. The V and J ends lost 4 bases and 4 bases respectively, with 3 bases between them. Germline loops: CDR1 SGHDT, CDR2 YYEEEE. The CDR3 loop is CASSGYNSPLHF. The CDR3 bases are TGTGCCAGCAGCGGTTATAATTCACCCCTCCACTTT.

V usage is TRBV6-1 and J usage is TRBJ1-5; D is uncertain. Trimming left V 6 bases short and J 7 bases short, with 13 bases between. The CDR3 is 13 amino acids. Germline V gene data show CDR1 as MNHNS and CDR2 as SASEGT. The CDR3 loop reads CASSLGVWQPQHF. The CDR3 coding sequence is TGTGCCAGCAGCCTCGGGGTATGGCAGCCCCAGCATTTT.

J is TRBJ2-7 and V is TRBV18, with TRBD2 matching 10 bases. V was clipped by 4 bases and J by 0 bases; unmatched bases: 6. Germline V gene data show CDR1 as KGHSH and CDR2 as LQKENI. The length of the CDR3 is 16 residues. CDR3 sequence reads: CASSLGLASSSYEQYF. The CDR3 DNA sequence: TGTGCCAGCTCACTGGGACTAGCGTCGAGCTCCTACGAGCAGTACTTC.

V is TRBV5-1 and J is TRBJ2-3, with TRBD2 matching over 11 bases. V lost 4 bases, J lost 6 bases, and 7 bases stayed unmatched. In germline, CDR1 is SGHRS, CDR2 YFSETQ. This CDR3 is 15 amino acids long. The CDR3 DNA reads as TGCGCCAGCAGCCAGACTAGCGGGGCCCACGATACGCAGTATTTT. Protein: CASSQTSGAHDTQYF.

V gene TRBV7-9 combines with J gene TRBJ2-7; 7 nucleotides align to TRBD2. The trim removed 1 base at V and 3 bases at J, leaving 9 bases unmatched. CDR1 is SEHNR, CDR2 FQNEAQ, per germline (reference sequence). The CDR3 runs to 16 residues. The CDR3 loop is CASSLGLAGEGYEQYF. In DNA form, the CDR3 reads TGTGCCAGCAGCTTAGGGCTGGCGGGGGAGGGCTACGAGCAGTACTTC.

This sequence joins TRBV27 and TRBJ1-2, with TRBD1 matching 8 bases. The CDR3 is made up of 13 amino acids. Unmatched junction bases numbered 6, after V lost 3 bases and J lost 9 bases. Per the germline V gene, CDR1 is MNHEY and CDR2 is SMNVEV (reference sequence). In DNA form, the CDR3 reads TGTGCCAGCAGTTTCGGGCAGGGGGCACGCTACACCTTC. It codes for CASSFGQGARYTF.

The DNA for the CDR3 is TGTGCCAGCACGGGACCCCTGAGCTCCTATAATTCACCCCTCCACTTT. Its protein product is CASTGPLSSYNSPLHF. The chain has TRBV7-9 and TRBJ1-6, with a tentative D call TRBD1 (5 bases). The CDR3 runs 16 residues. Trimming removed 7 bases from V and 0 bases from J, with 13 bases in between. Germline V gene data show CDR1 as SEHNR and CDR2 as FQNEAQ (reference sequence).